The 20 T cell receptor beta chains given below trace back to one sample, sequenced in a study of molecular identifiers for immune sequencing clone quantification (dated by TCRdb to between 2017 and 2018). Library prep was done by PCR. The instrument was a NextSeq 500. The public reads were run again by TCRdb, first through fastp at Q25 and then through MiXCR, and only productive beta chains were kept. Rows with one shared CDR3 protein collapse into an entry with the most common genes and DNA. In this sample the table shows about 630,000 distinct CDR3 sequences, 25% of which occur a single time. The ten largest clones represent 0.6% to 0.9% of the sample. Material: naive CD8+ T cells from blood, with Jurkat cell RNA spiked in. This specimen's cell subset or site label, per the study, means: FACS-sorted CD8+CD4-CCR7+CD45RA+ naive T cells. These receptors were taken from a human donor in good health. Some libraries in this study had Jurkat cell RNA spiked in.

A remark on this clonotype: A much larger clone lies one base from this, so it may be a read error. The chain recombines TRBV20-1 with TRBJ2-1; 8 nucleotides line up with TRBD1. Germline values: CDR1 DFQATT, CDR2 SNEGSKA (reference sequence). The length of the CDR3 is 14 residues. CDR3: CSARVVDRGNAQFF. CDR3 in DNA: TGCAGTGCTAGAGTGGTTGACAGGGGAAATGCGCAGTTCTTC.

This clonotype appeared a few times. A read error may produce the germline difference seen at one junction end. The CDR3 nucleotides read TGTGCCAGCAGCCAAGGGTTAAGACCCGGTTGGAAAGAAAAACTGTCTTTT. It codes for CASSQGLRPGWKEKLSF. The chain employs TRBV3-1 and TRBJ1-4; D is unresolved. CDR3 length: 17 residues. Germline V gives CDR1 LGHDT, CDR2 YNNKEL (reference sequence).

CDR3 region: CASSLYDRAAYEQYF. The DNA of the CDR3 is TGTGCCAGCAGCTTGTACGACAGGGCAGCCTACGAGCAGTACTTC. V gene TRBV11-1 combines with J gene TRBJ2-7; 7 nucleotides line up with TRBD1. CDR1 SGHAT and CDR2 FQDESV come from the germline V gene (reference sequence). The CDR3 spans 15 residues. Germline trimming cut 3 bases from V and 2 bases from J; bases unmatched to any gene: 7.

This clonotype was seen repeatedly, ten times or more. The chain couples TRBV7-2 to TRBJ2-7, with no clear D. V was trimmed by 2 bases and J by 6 bases, leaving 8 bases between them. The germline CDR1 and CDR2 sequences are SGHTA and FQGNSA. This CDR3 is 12 amino acids long. DNA of the CDR3: TGTGCCAGCAGCTTATTTACTGGCGAGCAGTACTTC. Translation gives CASSLFTGEQYF.

This clonotype has just a few counts. The CDR3 DNA follows: TGCGCCAGCAGCCAAGTAGGCTATGAGCAGTTCTTC. Encoded protein: CASSQVGYEQFF. The V and J genes are TRBV4-1 and TRBJ2-1; no reliable D call. Germline V lookup: CDR1 MGHRA, CDR2 YSYEKL. The CDR3 has 12 amino acids. The ends were cut back, 1 base at V and 8 bases at J, with 6 bases in the middle.

As regards this clonotype: A read error may produce the germline difference seen at one junction end. The chain carries TRBV5-1 and TRBJ2-5; D perhaps matches TRBD1 (6 bases). The V gene's germline CDR1 is SGHRS and CDR2 YFSETQ. The CDR3 totals 15 residues. Here the CDR3 reads CASSFTSGRGETLYF. CDR3 DNA: TGCGCCAGCAGCTTTACTTCCGGCAGGGGTGAGACCCTGTACTTC.

With regard to this clonotype: This could be a read error, since a much larger clone is one nucleotide away. V gene TRBV14 combines with J gene TRBJ2-3; D gene unclear. The germline V gene encodes CDR1 SGHDN and CDR2 FVKESK. The CDR3 is 14 residues long. The CDR3 region has the DNA TGTGTCAGCAGACCGGGCCCCAGCACAGATACGCAGTATTTT. This sequence encodes CVSRPGPSTDTQYF.

In its sample, this clonotype was seen many times. The V call is TRBV20-1, the J call TRBJ2-4; D is unresolved. The CDR3 is made up of 14 amino acids. Germline V gives CDR1 DFQATT, CDR2 SNEGSKA (reference sequence). V lost 5 bases and J lost 0, with 11 bases in between. As DNA, the CDR3 is TGCAGTGCTGATAACTGGGTAGCCAAAAACATTCAGTACTTC. Translated, it gives CSADNWVAKNIQYF.

In this sample, this clonotype turned up many times. The chain recombines TRBV7-2 with TRBJ2-7, with D uncertain. CDR1 and CDR2 from the germline V gene are SGHTA and FQGNSA. Trimming took 2 bases from V and 6 from J, leaving 11 bases between them. The CDR3 has 13 amino acids. CDR3 DNA: TGTGCCAGCAGCTTACCCCCCCGGTTCGAGCAGTACTTC. It translates to CASSLPPRFEQYF.

V and J are TRBV20-1 and TRBJ2-6; the D is unclear. CDR3 length: 14 amino acids. CDR1 is DFQATT, CDR2 SNEGSKA, per germline (reference sequence). V was cut by 6 bases and J by 0 bases, with 9 bases left in between. The CDR3 here is CSAPSPSGANVLTF. In nucleotides, the CDR3 is TGCAGTGCCCCTTCCCCCTCTGGGGCCAACGTCCTGACTTTC.

Concerning this clonotype itself: Being one base from a much bigger clone, this may be a read error. The V call is TRBV29-1, the J call TRBJ2-3; possibly TRBD1 or TRBD2 for D (5 bases each). The CDR3 is made up of 13 amino acids. Trimming took 8 bases from V and 2 from J, leaving 14 bases between them. In germline, CDR1 is SQVTM, CDR2 ANQGSEA. The CDR3 is CSTRDPNTDTQYF. CDR3 DNA: TGCAGCACCCGGGACCCGAACACAGATACGCAGTATTTT.

This clonotype was observed a few times. CDR3 sequence (DNA): TGCGCCAGCAGCCAAGTTTGGGGGACTTCAAGGCACGAGCAGTACTTC. It codes for CASSQVWGTSRHEQYF. V usage is TRBV4-3 and J usage is TRBJ2-7; possibly TRBD2 for D (6 bases). V lost 1 base to trimming and J lost 5 bases, with 18 bases between them. This CDR3 region has 16 residues. Germline assignment: CDR1 LGHNA and CDR2 YSLEER.

The rearrangement links TRBV5-6 to TRBJ1-5; D is unresolved. The CDR3 is made up of 14 amino acids. The V gene's germline CDR1 is SGHDT and CDR2 YYEEEE. V shed 4 bases and J shed 3 bases, with 11 bases lying between them. The CDR3 DNA reads TGTGCCAGCAGCCACAGACTGGTCAATCAGCCCCAGCATTTT. It encodes CASSHRLVNQPQHF.

The sample holds many counts of this clonotype. V usage is TRBV5-1 and J usage is TRBJ2-3; 7 nucleotides line up with TRBD2. Germline V CDR1 and CDR2: SGHRS, YFSETQ. The V segment lost 1 base and the J segment 2 bases; nucleotides outside the gene matches: 7. The CDR3 runs 16 residues. CDR3 sequence (DNA): TGCGCCAGCAGCTTGCTTGGGGGGGACTACACAGATACGCAGTATTTT. It encodes CASSLLGGDYTDTQYF.

This clonotype was recorded at least ten times. This rearrangement joins TRBV6-5 to TRBJ2-7; maybe TRBD2 (5 bases). This CDR3 spans 15 amino acids. Germline V gives CDR1 MNHEY, CDR2 SVGAGI. Trimming took 6 bases from V and 0 from J, leaving 15 bases between them. The CDR3 spells CASRLSGESSYEQYF. CDR3 in DNA: TGTGCCAGCAGACTTTCCGGGGAGAGCTCCTACGAGCAGTACTTC.

The chain has TRBV19 and TRBJ1-1; D call uncertain. V was clipped by 7 bases and J by 1 base, with 10 bases between them. The CDR3 runs 13 residues. Per germline, CDR1 LNHDA and CDR2 SQIVND (reference sequence). This CDR3 reads CASKTASNTEAFF. The CDR3 nucleotides read TGTGCCAGTAAAACCGCCTCGAACACTGAAGCTTTCTTT.

This clonotype was seen many times. The gene calls are TRBV29-1 and TRBJ2-5, with D possibly matching TRBD1 (7 bases). This CDR3 has 14 residues. V was clipped by 1 base and J by 2 bases, with 11 bases between them. Germline-derived CDR1 and CDR2 are SQVTM and ANQGSEA. CDR3 region: CSVEGAGGQETQYF. In DNA form, the CDR3 reads TGCAGCGTTGAAGGGGCAGGGGGGCAAGAGACCCAGTACTTC. Combining the CDR3 with reference TRBV29-1 and TRBJ2-5 gives the whole variable domain SAVISQKPSRDICQRGTSLTIQCQVDSQVTMMFWYRQQPGQSLTLIATANQGSEATYESGFVIDKFPISRPNLTFSTLTVSNMSPEDSSIYLCSVEGAGGQETQYFGPGTRLLVL.

This clonotype was counted once. This may stem from a read error, because a much larger clone lies one nucleotide away. The rearrangement uses TRBV5-3 and TRBJ2-7; possibly TRBD2 for D (5 bases). TRBV5-3 is given ORF status, its function remaining uncertain. The CDR3 consists of 12 residues. For the CDR3, the DNA is TGTACCAGCAGCTCGGGGATGGCCGAGCAGTACTTC. It translates to CTSSSGMAEQYF.

For this clonotype: Just one base apart from a much larger clone, this may be a read error. The chain recombines TRBV11-2 with TRBJ2-5; D uncertain. From germline, CDR1 is SGHAT and CDR2 FQNNGV. V lost 7 bases and J lost 4, with 13 bases in between. This CDR3 is built from 13 residues. The CDR3 reads CASNGYEAETQYF. The CDR3, as DNA: TGTGCCAGCAATGGGTACGAGGCAGAGACCCAGTACTTC. Combining the CDR3 with reference TRBV11-2 and TRBJ2-5 gives the whole variable domain EAGVAQSPRYKIIEKRQSVAFWCNPISGHATLYWYQQILGQGPKLLIQFQNNGVVDDSQLPKDRFSAERLKGVDSTLKIQPAKLEDSAVYLCASNGYEAETQYFGPGTRLLVL.

This clonotype has more than one count but fewer than ten. The chain employs TRBV7-2 and TRBJ1-2, with D unclear. This CDR3 comprises 13 residues. CDR1 SGHTA and CDR2 FQGNSA come from the germline V gene. V was shortened by 1 base and J by 2 bases, with 5 bases between the two germline ends. CDR3 sequence (DNA): TGTGCCAGCAGCTTAGGACACAACTATGGCTACACCTTC. Its translation is CASSLGHNYGYTF.